This TCR beta chain was sequenced in a study of graft-versus-host responses after intestinal transplantation. Germline CDR1 is MNHEY and CDR2 is SMNVEV (reference sequence). There are 14 residues in the CDR3. V was cut by 7 bases and J by 0 bases, with 10 bases left in between. On this clone: Antigen unknown.

TCRdb's table, derived via immunoSEQ multiplex PCR, lists solely in-frame clones and lacks some. The sample shows over 100,000 clones, 90% to 95% of them seen only once. The chain is built from TRBV27 and TRBJ2-1; no clear D. The sequence came from a human donor who received an intestinal transplant. Sequences were derived from unstimulated CD8+ T cells sorted from spleen or lymph node cells, sampled before intestinal transplant. The DNA of the CDR3 is TGTGCCAGCACACTATCGTACTCCTACAATGAGCAGTTCTTC. Translating gives CASTLSYSYNEQFF.